This section outlines one T cell receptor beta chain sequence together with its context. The data derive from a study of shared clonotypes between healthy human individuals. The length of the CDR3 is 14 residues. The junction had 0 bases not matched to a gene; V was cut back by 2 bases and J by 2 bases. Germline assignment: CDR1 MDHEN and CDR2 SYDVKM. Sequencing used immunoSEQ multiplex PCR; TCRdb keeps in-frame clones, though not all of them. The table includes about half a million clones, around four fifths detected once. The TCR was taken from a woman aged 40 to 55 in good health. Some clones in this sample may be carry-over from other donors' samples. Sequenced input: PBMCs. This chain links TRBV28 with TRBJ1-3, with 7 bases lining up with TRBD1. The CDR3 region is CASSLQGAGNTIYF. The CDR3 nucleotides are TGTGCCAGCAGTTTACAGGGGGCTGGAAACACCATATATTTT.